Following are 29 T cell receptor beta chains from one sample sequenced in a study of CD8 T cells in Susac syndrome (dated by TCRdb to 2018 to 2020). Library preparation employed the immunoSEQ multiplex PCR assay. RNA was extracted with the RNeasy kit and roughly 0.45 to 1 ug was reverse transcribed using random hexamers. Using fastp trimming at Q25 and MiXCR clonotype assembly, TCRdb reanalyzed the public sequencing data and kept in-frame beta chains. Each entry merges the rows of one CDR3 protein and shows their most common DNA and genes. Within this sample are approximately 230,000 distinct CDR3 sequences, with around 95% of them counted one time only. 0.07% to 0.09% of the sample comes from the top ten. Specimen: CD4+ T cells from PBMCs. The receptors come from a human donor with multiple sclerosis.

This chain joins TRBV20-1 and TRBJ1-1; possibly TRBD1 for D (5 bases). V lost 3 bases and J lost 2, with 10 bases in between. Germline V CDR1 and CDR2: DFQATT, SNEGSKA (reference sequence). This CDR3 comprises 13 residues. The CDR3 DNA follows: TGCAGTGCTAGCGACGGGGGAAACACTGAAGCTTTCTTT. Protein: CSASDGGNTEAFF.

This sequence joins TRBV14 and TRBJ2-2; TRBD2 matches at 7 bases. Trimming took 4 bases from V and 4 from J; bases not matched to a gene: 6. CDR3 length equals 15 residues. The germline gives CDR1 SGHDN, CDR2 FVKESK. Here the CDR3 DNA reads TGTGCCAGCAGCCGATCTAGCGGATTCACCGGGGAGCTGTTTTTT. It is translated as CASSRSSGFTGELFF.

This chain uses TRBV11-2 with TRBJ1-3; D gene uncertain. The V gene's germline CDR1 is SGHAT and CDR2 FQNNGV. The CDR3 has 15 amino acids. Deletions cut 2 bases from V and 0 bases from J, with 8 bases between. As DNA, the CDR3 is TGTGCCAGCAGCTTATCTTTTGACTCTGGAAACACCATATATTTT. Its protein is CASSLSFDSGNTIYF.

The rearrangement links TRBV12-3 or TRBV12-4 to TRBJ1-4; 8 positions agree with TRBD1. V gave up 6 bases and J gave up 3 bases; unmatched junction bases: 6. CDR3 length: 15 residues. DNA of the CDR3: TGTGCCAGCAGCCCAGGACAGGGTCCTAATGAAAAACTGTTTTTT. Translating gives CASSPGQGPNEKLFF.

The chain combines TRBV29-1 with TRBJ1-1; no firm D call. V gave up 8 bases and J gave up 0 bases, with 13 bases separating them. Germline V CDR1 and CDR2: SQVTM, ANQGSEA. This CDR3 has 13 residues. This CDR3 reads CSSGGGMNTEAFF. CDR3 bases: TGCAGCTCCGGAGGCGGAATGAACACTGAAGCTTTCTTT. Full variable domain (rest looked up from reference TRBV29-1 and TRBJ1-1): SAVISQKPSRDICQRGTSLTIQCQVDSQVTMMFWYRQQPGQSLTLIATANQGSEATYESGFVIDKFPISRPNLTFSTLTVSNMSPEDSSIYLCSSGGGMNTEAFFGQGTRLTVV.

The rearrangement uses TRBV7-3 and TRBJ2-7, with 8 bases lining up with TRBD1. The CDR3 extends over 15 amino acids. The J segment lost 0 bases and the V segment lost 5 bases, leaving 6 bases of the junction unmatched. Germline V gene data show CDR1 as SGHTA and CDR2 as FQGTGA. The CDR3 DNA is TGTGCCAGCAGCCCCCGGACAGGGCCCTCCTACGAGCAGTACGTC. It specifies CASSPRTGPSYEQYV.

The chain is built from TRBV7-3 and TRBJ2-2; the D is unclear. The germline V gene encodes CDR1 SGHTA and CDR2 FQGTGA. This CDR3 contains 15 residues. V lost 1 base and J lost 1, with 7 bases in between. In DNA form, the CDR3 reads TGTGCCAGCAGCTTAAGGTCCGGGAACACCGGGGAGCTGTTTTTT. Translation gives CASSLRSGNTGELFF.

The J gene is TRBJ1-1, the V gene TRBV7-2; possibly TRBD1 for D (5 bases). Germline CDR1 SGHTA, CDR2 FQGNSA. Trimming stripped 11 bases from V and 6 bases from J, with 13 bases between. The CDR3 covers 11 residues. In nucleotides, the CDR3 is TGTGCCCCCTATGGGGCGGCTGAAGCTTTCTTT. Its protein product is CAPYGAAEAFF.

The chain uses TRBV19 and TRBJ1-5; D is unresolved. Trimming stripped 6 bases from V and 7 bases from J, with 16 bases between. The germline V gene has CDR1 LNHDA and CDR2 SQIVND (reference sequence). This CDR3 is built from 14 residues. CDR3 sequence: CASRKLGREQPQHF. CDR3 coding DNA: TGTGCCAGTAGGAAATTGGGAAGAGAGCAGCCCCAGCATTTT.

This chain uses TRBV12-3 or TRBV12-4 with TRBJ2-2, with D possibly matching TRBD2 (5 bases). The germline V and J ends were trimmed by 5 bases and 8 bases, with 9 bases remaining between them. The CDR3 has 12 amino acids. CDR3 residues: CASSARVGELFF. CDR3 sequence (DNA): TGTGCCAGCAGTGCGAGGGTTGGGGAGCTGTTTTTT.

The chain uses TRBV12-3 or TRBV12-4 and TRBJ2-1, with TRBD1 identical over 7 bases. The junction had 7 bases not matched to a gene; V was cut back by 5 bases and J by 3 bases. The CDR3 loop spans 15 amino acids. The CDR3 region is CASSNPGQIYNEQFF. The CDR3 bases are TGTGCCAGCAGTAATCCGGGACAGATCTACAATGAGCAGTTCTTC.

V is TRBV27 and J is TRBJ1-4; tentative D call: TRBD1 (6 bases). The ends were cut back, 2 bases at V and 13 bases at J, with 23 bases in the middle. This CDR3 has 16 amino acids. The germline gives CDR1 MNHEY, CDR2 SMNVEV (reference sequence). The CDR3 DNA is TGTGCCAGCAGTTTAGGGCCCCCAAGGGGGAAGTATCGACTGTTTTTT. Amino acids: CASSLGPPRGKYRLFF.

This clonotype has just one count. The chain joins TRBV6-5 to TRBJ2-3; D not certain. The CDR3 covers 11 residues. The germline gives CDR1 MNHEY, CDR2 SVGAGI. Trimming shortened V by 5 bases and J by 8 bases, and 8 bases separated the two germline ends. The CDR3 loop reads CASSLGATQYF. The CDR3 DNA is TGTGCCAGCAGTCTGGGTGCTACGCAGTATTTT.

The chain links TRBV5-1 to TRBJ2-5; no reliable D call. From germline, CDR1 is SGHRS and CDR2 YFSETQ. V gave up 2 bases and J gave up 2 bases, with 10 bases separating them. The CDR3 has 14 amino acids. The CDR3 protein is CASSLLRQQETQYF. CDR3 DNA sequence: TGCGCCAGCAGCTTATTGCGTCAGCAAGAGACCCAGTACTTC.

The chain combines TRBV7-9 with TRBJ2-5; D uncertain. Trimming stripped 2 bases from V and 5 bases from J, with 18 bases between. Germline values: CDR1 SEHNR, CDR2 FQNEAQ (reference sequence). CDR3 length: 16 amino acids. CDR3 coding DNA: TGTGCCAGCAGCTTAAGTTGGGCGCGAACAAAGGAGACCCAGTACTTC. Its translation is CASSLSWARTKETQYF.

CDR3 sequence reads: CASTHRDRGNYSNQPQHF. The CDR3 DNA reads as TGTGCCAGCACCCACCGTGACAGGGGCAACTATAGCAATCAGCCCCAGCATTTT. The rearrangement links TRBV6-1 to TRBJ1-5, with 8 bases fitting TRBD1. The germline gives CDR1 MNHNS, CDR2 SASEGT. The CDR3 loop spans 18 amino acids. V shed 7 bases and J 0 bases; nucleotides not matched to a gene: 14.

This sequence joins TRBV5-8 and TRBJ1-1, with D hard to call. CDR1 and CDR2 (germline): SGHTS, YDEGEE. The CDR3 contains 15 residues. The V gene lost 4 bases and the J gene lost 5 bases, with 18 bases spanning the gap. This chain's CDR3 is CASSEMLGFSTEAFF. The CDR3 coding sequence is TGTGCCAGCAGCGAGATGTTGGGATTTTCGACTGAAGCTTTCTTT.

V gene TRBV6-2 or TRBV6-3 combines with J gene TRBJ2-5, with no clear D. Trimming left V 5 bases short and J 5 bases short, with 21 bases between. The CDR3 extends over 16 amino acids. Germline loops: CDR1 MNHEY, CDR2 SVGEGT. The DNA of the CDR3 is TGTGCCAGCAGTATTGGCGCGCCACGTACCAGGGAGACCCAGTACTTC. This sequence encodes CASSIGAPRTRETQYF.

The sample holds a few counts of this clonotype. This chain joins TRBV19 and TRBJ2-3; D perhaps matches TRBD1 (6 bases). V lost 5 bases, J lost 4 bases, and 22 bases lay in between. Germline V lookup: CDR1 LNHDA, CDR2 SQIVND (reference sequence). CDR3 length equals 17 residues. DNA for the CDR3: TGTGCCAGTAGTGACCCCACCGGGTCCAGGGGCGCAGATACGCAGTATTTT. Residues: CASSDPTGSRGADTQYF.

The CDR3 DNA reads TGTGCCAGCAAGTTTTCCGGGACTAGCCGTAATGAGCAGTTCTTC. Protein sequence: CASKFSGTSRNEQFF. The V gene is TRBV6-4, the J gene TRBJ2-1; 9 positions match TRBD2. The V gene's germline CDR1 is MRHNA and CDR2 SNTAGT. The CDR3 spans 15 residues. With 7 bases clipped from V and 7 bases from J, the junction kept 11 bases outside the gene matches.

V and J are TRBV10-3 and TRBJ1-4, with a weak D call TRBD1 (5 bases). Trimming removed 3 bases from V and 3 bases from J, with 11 bases in between. The CDR3 runs 15 residues. The germline V gene has CDR1 ENHRY and CDR2 SYGVKD. The CDR3 bases are TGTGCCATCAGTGACAGGGCCGGGGCTAATGAAAAACTGTTTTTT. Residues: CAISDRAGANEKLFF.

This clonotype was recorded once. The CDR3 reads CAISDDSRGPHGYTF. The DNA for the CDR3 is TGTGCCATCAGTGATGACAGCAGGGGCCCCCACGGCTACACCTTC. The chain couples TRBV10-3 to TRBJ1-2; D is perhaps TRBD1 (6 bases). In germline, CDR1 is ENHRY, CDR2 SYGVKD. CDR3 length: 15 amino acids. V gave up 3 bases and J gave up 8 bases, with 19 bases separating them.

The V call is TRBV5-1, the J call TRBJ2-1; D unresolved. Trimming pared 4 bases from V and 2 bases from J, leaving 10 bases between. This CDR3 has 14 amino acids. Germline CDR1 reads SGHRS; CDR2 reads YFSETQ. The CDR3 bases are TGCGCCAGCAGCCTCGAATTGGCCTACAATGAGCAGTTCTTC. Protein: CASSLELAYNEQFF. Together with reference TRBV5-1 and TRBJ2-1, the CDR3 gives the full variable domain: KAGVTQTPRYLIKTRGQQVTLSCSPISGHRSVSWYQQTPGQGLQFLFEYFSETQRNKGNFPGRFSGRQFSNSRSEMNVSTLELGDSALYLCASSLELAYNEQFFGPGTRLTVL.

The genes are TRBV19 and TRBJ1-2; D unclear. Germline V gene data show CDR1 as LNHDA and CDR2 as SQIVND (reference sequence). V was clipped by 3 bases and J by 8 bases, with 10 bases between them. The CDR3 is made up of 12 amino acids. The CDR3 here is CASSIPPRGYTF. The CDR3 DNA follows: TGTGCCAGTAGTATCCCCCCGCGGGGCTACACCTTC.

V gene TRBV27 combines with J gene TRBJ1-4; 8 bases are shared with TRBD1. CDR3 length: 13 residues. V was pared by 6 bases and J by 8 bases, with 5 bases of the junction left unmatched. Germline V gene lookup returns CDR1 MNHEY and CDR2 SMNVEV (reference sequence). CDR3 amino acids: CASRGQGGEKLFF. CDR3 bases: TGTGCCAGCAGAGGACAGGGCGGCGAAAAACTGTTTTTT.

This clonotype was seen a single time. The chain carries TRBV2 and TRBJ2-5; the D is unclear. V gave up 2 bases and J gave up 2 bases, with 15 bases separating them. Per germline, CDR1 SNHLY and CDR2 FYNNEI. This CDR3 comprises 16 residues. The CDR3 coding sequence is TGTGCCAGCAGTGAAATGAAGGGTTTGGGTCAAGAGACCCAGTACTTC. It yields the protein CASSEMKGLGQETQYF.

The chain has TRBV7-8 and TRBJ2-7; D possibly corresponds to TRBD2 (6 bases). The germline V and J ends were trimmed by 1 base and 3 bases, with 13 bases remaining between them. Germline V lookup: CDR1 SGHVS, CDR2 FQNEAQ. CDR3 length: 15 residues. CDR3: CASSLDIGGIYEQYV. The CDR3 DNA sequence: TGTGCCAGCAGCTTAGATATCGGAGGGATCTACGAGCAGTACGTC.

This chain links TRBV9 with TRBJ2-3; D remains unclear. CDR1 and CDR2 from the germline V gene are SGDLS and YYNGEE. There are 15 residues in the CDR3. Trimming left V 0 bases short and J 4 bases short, with 12 bases between. CDR3 loop: CASSVANVMADTQYF. The CDR3 DNA sequence: TGTGCCAGCAGCGTAGCTAACGTAATGGCAGATACGCAGTATTTT.

V usage is TRBV24-1 and J usage is TRBJ2-5; 11 bases map to TRBD1. The V segment lost 4 bases and the J segment 5 bases; nucleotides outside the gene matches: 8. Germline CDR1 is KGHDR and CDR2 is SFDVKD. This CDR3 has 16 amino acids. The CDR3 sequence is CATSDPGQGAWETQYF. The CDR3 bases are TGTGCCACCAGTGACCCCGGACAGGGGGCCTGGGAGACCCAGTACTTC.